Listed below are T cell receptor beta chains from one sample, sequenced in a study of regulatory T cells in long-lasting Graves disease. TCRdb fed the multiplex PCR reads into MiXCR, producing one record per CDR3 protein. The sample shows under 450,000 distinct CDR3 sequences, roughly 16% of them seen only once. This sample was also put to use in a study of T cells in Graves' hyperthyroidism and ophthalmopathy.

The sequences come from peripheral blood mononuclear cells (PBMCs), collected at new diagnosis, from a patient treated with antithyroid drugs. Receptors were obtained from a woman under 30 with Graves disease. Each CDR3 is given with its conserved first and last residue. The order of the fields is CDR3 length, J gene, V gene, CDR3 protein.

cdr3_length: 16
j_call: TRBJ2-7
v_call: TRBV28
cdr3_aa: CASSLLEEGGFYEQYF

cdr3_length: 12
j_call: TRBJ2-7
v_call: TRBV10-2
cdr3_aa: CASSVNNYEQYF

cdr3_length: 18
j_call: TRBJ2-1
v_call: TRBV7-9
cdr3_aa: CASSGRATGGESYNEQFF

cdr3_length: 13
j_call: TRBJ2-1
v_call: TRBV7-3
cdr3_aa: CASSLGTGNEQFF

cdr3_length: 15
j_call: TRBJ1-1
v_call: TRBV7-9
cdr3_aa: CASSVRRQGGTEAFF

cdr3_length: 12
j_call: TRBJ1-1
v_call: TRBV27
cdr3_aa: CASSSINTEAFF

cdr3_length: 14
j_call: TRBJ2-3
v_call: TRBV5-6
cdr3_aa: CASSTRYRTDTQYF

cdr3_length: 15
j_call: TRBJ2-3
v_call: TRBV14
cdr3_aa: CASSQGAGRSDTQYF

cdr3_length: 12
j_call: TRBJ1-2
v_call: TRBV6-1
cdr3_aa: CASSNGGYGYTF

cdr3_length: 10
j_call: TRBJ2-7
v_call: TRBV28
cdr3_aa: CASRANEQYF

cdr3_length: 16
j_call: TRBJ2-1
v_call: TRBV28
cdr3_aa: CASSLEAGPPYNEQFF

cdr3_length: 17
j_call: TRBJ2-7
v_call: TRBV6-8
cdr3_aa: CASSKGHSGGPSYEQYF

cdr3_length: 17
j_call: TRBJ1-2
v_call: TRBV6-2/TRBV6-3
cdr3_aa: CASSPRIGRGGDYGYTF

cdr3_length: 14
j_call: TRBJ2-7
v_call: TRBV20-1
cdr3_aa: CSAPDRAGSYEQYF

cdr3_length: 16
j_call: TRBJ1-3
v_call: TRBV6-1
cdr3_aa: CASSTPGLNSGNTIYF

cdr3_length: 11
j_call: TRBJ2-1
v_call: TRBV24-1
cdr3_aa: CATSDSNEQFF

cdr3_length: 13
j_call: TRBJ1-1
v_call: TRBV20-1
cdr3_aa: CSARGQMGTEALF

cdr3_length: 18
j_call: TRBJ1-5
v_call: TRBV28
cdr3_aa: CASSLFSGDLNSNQPQHF

cdr3_length: 17
j_call: TRBJ1-1
v_call: TRBV5-1
cdr3_aa: CASSKDYRKRGGDEAFF

cdr3_length: 14
j_call: TRBJ1-4
v_call: TRBV5-1
cdr3_aa: CASSLGGPNEKLFF

cdr3_length: 15
j_call: TRBJ1-4
v_call: TRBV5-1
cdr3_aa: CASSPSGTGNEKLFF

cdr3_length: 17
j_call: TRBJ1-5
v_call: TRBV7-9
cdr3_aa: CASSVSGTGGDNQPQHF

cdr3_length: 14
j_call: TRBJ2-5
v_call: TRBV11-2
cdr3_aa: CASSPLGGRETQYF

cdr3_length: 14
j_call: TRBJ2-2
v_call: TRBV6-1
cdr3_aa: CASSETEEAGELFF

cdr3_length: 14
j_call: TRBJ1-2
v_call: TRBV24-1
cdr3_aa: CATSDLKVPYGYTF

cdr3_length: 16
j_call: TRBJ2-1
v_call: TRBV27
cdr3_aa: CASNPGGLAGDNEQFF

cdr3_length: 15
j_call: TRBJ2-3
v_call: TRBV2
cdr3_aa: CASSVGTPSTDTQYF

cdr3_length: 17
j_call: TRBJ1-1
v_call: TRBV19
cdr3_aa: CASTLAPGGTLGTEAFF

cdr3_length: 17
j_call: TRBJ2-4
v_call: TRBV2
cdr3_aa: CASRRGLAGATKNIQYF

cdr3_length: 15
j_call: TRBJ2-5
v_call: TRBV11-2
cdr3_aa: CASSLGGGTQETRYF

cdr3_length: 14
j_call: TRBJ2-7
v_call: TRBV20-1
cdr3_aa: CSATGQTSSYEQYF

cdr3_length: 13
j_call: TRBJ1-1
v_call: TRBV28
cdr3_aa: CASMVGKPNEAFF

cdr3_length: 15
j_call: TRBJ2-5
v_call: TRBV11-2
cdr3_aa: CASSFAGGTEETQYF